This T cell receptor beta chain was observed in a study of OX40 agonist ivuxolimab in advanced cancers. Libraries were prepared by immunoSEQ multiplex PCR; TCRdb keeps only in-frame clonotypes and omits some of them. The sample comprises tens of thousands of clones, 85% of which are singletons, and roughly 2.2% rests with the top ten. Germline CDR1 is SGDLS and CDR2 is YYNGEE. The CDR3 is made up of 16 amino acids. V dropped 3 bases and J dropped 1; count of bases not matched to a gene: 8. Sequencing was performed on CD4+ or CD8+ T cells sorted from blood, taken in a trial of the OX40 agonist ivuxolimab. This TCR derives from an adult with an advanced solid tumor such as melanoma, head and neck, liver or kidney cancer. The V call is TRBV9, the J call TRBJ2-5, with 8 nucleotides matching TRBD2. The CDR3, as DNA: TGTGCCAGCAGCGCCCTCACCCGGGGGGGCCAAGAGACCCAGTACTTC. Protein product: CASSALTRGGQETQYF.